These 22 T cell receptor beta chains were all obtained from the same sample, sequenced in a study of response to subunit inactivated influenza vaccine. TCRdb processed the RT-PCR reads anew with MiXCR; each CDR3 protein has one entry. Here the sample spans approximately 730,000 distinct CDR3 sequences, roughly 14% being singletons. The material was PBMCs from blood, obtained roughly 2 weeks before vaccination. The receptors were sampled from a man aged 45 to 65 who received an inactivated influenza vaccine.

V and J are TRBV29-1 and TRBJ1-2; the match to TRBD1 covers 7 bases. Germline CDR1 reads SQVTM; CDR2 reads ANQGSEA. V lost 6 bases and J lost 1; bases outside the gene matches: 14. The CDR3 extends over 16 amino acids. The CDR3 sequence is CSVAKAPGQSNYGYTF. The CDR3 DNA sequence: TGCAGCGTCGCCAAAGCCCCGGGACAGAGTAACTATGGCTACACCTTC.

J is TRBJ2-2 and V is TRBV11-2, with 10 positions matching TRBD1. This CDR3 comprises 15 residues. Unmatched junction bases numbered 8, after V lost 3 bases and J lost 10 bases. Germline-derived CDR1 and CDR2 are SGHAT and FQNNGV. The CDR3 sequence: CASSFATGGGVELFF. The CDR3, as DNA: TGTGCCAGCAGCTTCGCGACAGGGGGCGGGGTGGAGCTGTTTTTT.

In DNA form, the CDR3 reads TGCAGCGTTGAGTGGGGAACCATGAACACTGAAGCTTTCTTT. It yields the protein CSVEWGTMNTEAFF. This chain links TRBV29-1 with TRBJ1-1; the D is unclear. Germline V CDR1 and CDR2: SQVTM, ANQGSEA. Between the trimmed V and J ends, which lost 3 bases and 0 bases, there was a span of 11 bases. The CDR3 runs 14 residues.

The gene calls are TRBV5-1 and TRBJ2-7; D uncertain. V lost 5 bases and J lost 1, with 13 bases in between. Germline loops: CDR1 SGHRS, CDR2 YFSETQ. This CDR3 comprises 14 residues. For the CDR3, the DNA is TGCGCCAGCAGTCCGGACGCTACTTCCTACGAGCAGTACTTC. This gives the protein CASSPDATSYEQYF. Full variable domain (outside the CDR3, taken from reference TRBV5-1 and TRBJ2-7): KAGVTQTPRYLIKTRGQQVTLSCSPISGHRSVSWYQQTPGQGLQFLFEYFSETQRNKGNFPGRFSGRQFSNSRSEMNVSTLELGDSALYLCASSPDATSYEQYFGPGTRLTVT.

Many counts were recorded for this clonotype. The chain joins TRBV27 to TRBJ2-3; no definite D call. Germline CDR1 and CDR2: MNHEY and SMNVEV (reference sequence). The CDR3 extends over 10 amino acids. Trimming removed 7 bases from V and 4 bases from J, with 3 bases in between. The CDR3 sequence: CASTADTQYF. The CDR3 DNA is TGTGCCAGCACGGCAGATACGCAGTATTTT.

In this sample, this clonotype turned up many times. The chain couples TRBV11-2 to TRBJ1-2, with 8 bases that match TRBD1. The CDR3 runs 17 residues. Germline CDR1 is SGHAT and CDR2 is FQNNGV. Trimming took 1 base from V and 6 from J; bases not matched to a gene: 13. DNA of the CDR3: TGTGCCAGCAGCTTAGTCTTTGGGCAGGGGGCGCGAGATGGCTACACCTTC. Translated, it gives CASSLVFGQGARDGYTF.

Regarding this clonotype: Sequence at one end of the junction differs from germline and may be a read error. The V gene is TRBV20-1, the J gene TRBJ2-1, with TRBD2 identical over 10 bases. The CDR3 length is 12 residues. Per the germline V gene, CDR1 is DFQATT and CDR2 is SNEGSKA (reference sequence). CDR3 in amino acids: CSARPWTSGPVF. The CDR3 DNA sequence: TGCAGTGCTAGACCCTGGACTAGCGGACCTGTCTTC.

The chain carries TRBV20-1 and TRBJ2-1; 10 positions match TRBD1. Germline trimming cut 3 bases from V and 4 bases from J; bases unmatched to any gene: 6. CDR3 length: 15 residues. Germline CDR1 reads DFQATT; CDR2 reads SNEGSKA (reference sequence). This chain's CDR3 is CSASPSDRGYNEQFF. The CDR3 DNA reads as TGCAGTGCTAGTCCCTCGGACAGGGGGTACAATGAGCAGTTCTTC.

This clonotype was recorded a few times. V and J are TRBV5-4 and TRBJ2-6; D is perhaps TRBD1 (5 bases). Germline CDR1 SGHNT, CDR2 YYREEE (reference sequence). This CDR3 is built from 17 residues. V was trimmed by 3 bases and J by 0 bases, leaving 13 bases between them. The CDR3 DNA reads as TGTGCCAGCAGCTGGGGCAGTAGGAGCTCTGGGGCCAACGTCCTGACTTTC. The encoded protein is CASSWGSRSSGANVLTF.

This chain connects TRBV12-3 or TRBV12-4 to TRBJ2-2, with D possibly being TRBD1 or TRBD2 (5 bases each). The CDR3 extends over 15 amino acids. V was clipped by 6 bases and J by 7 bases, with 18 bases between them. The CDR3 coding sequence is TGTGCCAGCAGGTCGACAATTGGGGGTCTCGGGGAGCTGTTTTTT. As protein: CASRSTIGGLGELFF.

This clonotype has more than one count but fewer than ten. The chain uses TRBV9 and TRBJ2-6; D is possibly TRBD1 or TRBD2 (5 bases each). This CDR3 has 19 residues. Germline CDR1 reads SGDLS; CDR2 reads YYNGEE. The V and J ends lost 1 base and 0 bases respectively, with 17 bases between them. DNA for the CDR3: TGTGCCAGCAGCGTATCTTCTTGGGACCGCTACTCTGGGGCCAACGTCCTGACTTTC. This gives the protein CASSVSSWDRYSGANVLTF. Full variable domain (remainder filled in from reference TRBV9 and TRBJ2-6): DSGVTQTPKHLITATGQRVTLRCSPRSGDLSVYWYQQSLDQGLQFLIQYYNGEERAKGNILERFSAQQFPDLHSELNLSSLELGDSALYFCASSVSSWDRYSGANVLTFGAGSRLTVL.

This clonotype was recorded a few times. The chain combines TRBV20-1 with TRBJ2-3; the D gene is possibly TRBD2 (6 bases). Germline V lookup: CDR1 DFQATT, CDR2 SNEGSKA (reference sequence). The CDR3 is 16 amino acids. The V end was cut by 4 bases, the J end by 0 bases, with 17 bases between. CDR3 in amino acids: CSATSPARGSTDTQYF. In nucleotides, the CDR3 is TGCAGTGCTACCTCCCCTGCACGGGGGAGCACAGATACGCAGTATTTT.

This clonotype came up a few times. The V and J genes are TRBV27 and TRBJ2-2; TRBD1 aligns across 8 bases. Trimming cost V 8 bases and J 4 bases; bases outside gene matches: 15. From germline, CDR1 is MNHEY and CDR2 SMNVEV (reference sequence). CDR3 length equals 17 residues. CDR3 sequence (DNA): TGTGCCAGCGCCCCTTCGGACAGGGTAATGAGCACCGGGGAGCTGTTTTTT. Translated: CASAPSDRVMSTGELFF.

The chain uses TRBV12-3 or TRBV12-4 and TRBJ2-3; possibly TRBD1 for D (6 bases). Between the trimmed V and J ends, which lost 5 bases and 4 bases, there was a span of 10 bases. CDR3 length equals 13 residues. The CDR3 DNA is TGTGCCAGCAGTGAGGGACACTCAGATACGCAGTATTTT. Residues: CASSEGHSDTQYF.

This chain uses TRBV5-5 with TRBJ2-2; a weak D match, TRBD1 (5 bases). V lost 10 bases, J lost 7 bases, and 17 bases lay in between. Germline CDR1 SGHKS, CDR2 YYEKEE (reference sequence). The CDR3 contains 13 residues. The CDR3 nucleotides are TGTGCCGGGGCGTCGTGTCTTGGCGGGGAGCTGTTTTTT. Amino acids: CAGASCLGGELFF.

Here the CDR3 reads CATSEPTTSGRAYTGELFF. The CDR3 DNA is TGTGCCACCAGTGAACCTACAACTAGCGGGAGGGCCTACACCGGGGAGCTGTTTTTT. The rearrangement joins TRBV24-1 to TRBJ2-2, with 13 bases aligning to TRBD2. The CDR3 sequence is 19 residues long. The trim removed 4 bases at V and 3 bases at J, leaving 10 bases unmatched. Germline-derived CDR1 and CDR2 are KGHDR and SFDVKD.

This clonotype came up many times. Written as DNA, the CDR3 is TGTGCCAGCTTTGGGGCAACAAATCAGCCCCAGCATTTT. Translating it yields CASFGATNQPQHF. The chain recombines TRBV6-1 with TRBJ1-5; D possibly corresponds to TRBD1 (5 bases). Germline CDR1 and CDR2: MNHNS and SASEGT. V lost 8 bases and J lost 4, with 12 bases in between. This CDR3 has 13 residues.

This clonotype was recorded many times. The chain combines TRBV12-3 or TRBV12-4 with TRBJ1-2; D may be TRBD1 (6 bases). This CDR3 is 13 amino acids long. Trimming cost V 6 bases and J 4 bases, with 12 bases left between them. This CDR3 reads CASSPTGSYGYTF. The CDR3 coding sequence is TGTGCCAGCAGCCCTACAGGGAGCTATGGCTACACCTTC.

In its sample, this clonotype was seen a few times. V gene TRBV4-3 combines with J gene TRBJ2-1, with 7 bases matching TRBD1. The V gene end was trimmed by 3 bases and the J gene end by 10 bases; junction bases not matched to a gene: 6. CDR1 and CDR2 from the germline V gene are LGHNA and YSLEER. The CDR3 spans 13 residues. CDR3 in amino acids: CASSHDGDREQFF. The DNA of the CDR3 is TGCGCCAGCAGCCACGACGGGGACAGAGAGCAGTTCTTC.

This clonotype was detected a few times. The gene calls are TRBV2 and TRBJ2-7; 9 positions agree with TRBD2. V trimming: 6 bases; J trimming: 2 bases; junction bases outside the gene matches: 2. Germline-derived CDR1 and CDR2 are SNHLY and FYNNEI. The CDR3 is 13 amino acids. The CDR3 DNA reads TGTGCCAGCAGGGCTAGCGGGACCTACGAGCAGTACTTC. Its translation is CASRASGTYEQYF.

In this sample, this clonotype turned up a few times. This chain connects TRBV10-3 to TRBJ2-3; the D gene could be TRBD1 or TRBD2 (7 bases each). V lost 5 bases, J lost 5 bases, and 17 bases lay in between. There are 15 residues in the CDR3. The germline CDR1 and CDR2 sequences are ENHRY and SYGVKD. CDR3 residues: CAISQSSRGGDTQYF. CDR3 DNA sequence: TGTGCCATCAGTCAATCCAGCAGGGGGGGAGATACGCAGTATTTT.

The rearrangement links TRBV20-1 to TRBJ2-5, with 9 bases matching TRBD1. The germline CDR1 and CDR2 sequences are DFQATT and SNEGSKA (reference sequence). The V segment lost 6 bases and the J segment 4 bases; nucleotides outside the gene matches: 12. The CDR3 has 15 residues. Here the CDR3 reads CSAPRRDRDLETQYF. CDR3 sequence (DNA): TGCAGTGCCCCGCGGCGGGACAGGGATCTAGAGACCCAGTACTTC.